This is a list of T cell receptor beta chains from one sample in a study of cytomegalovirus exposure and HLA in healthy donors. The repertoire was sequenced with immunoSEQ multiplex PCR; TCRdb's copy has only in-frame clones and lacks some. Among around 130,000 clones listed, approximately 82% were seen once. The sample consisted of PBMCs. The origin of the receptors is a woman under 30 in good health and CMV-seropositive. Both conserved end residues are trimmed from each CDR3. A D gene is named only where the DNA matches it firmly. Not all rows give a size; the values are once, few, many and, for expanded clones, a class.

.	TRBV6-5	.	.	ASSYSRKAYEQY
.	TRBV2	TRBJ1-2	TRBD1	ASSEVAGGNYGYT
.	TRBV6-1	TRBJ1-1	.	ASSGPVNTEAF
.	TRBV2	TRBJ1-3	.	ASSLETGLLLSSGNTIY
few	TRBV2	TRBJ1-1	.	ASKERLMNTEAF
.	TRBV10-3	TRBJ1-6	TRBD1	AIRQTGKEGSPLH
few	TRBV28	TRBJ2-2	.	ASSPRNTGELF
.	TRBV9	TRBJ2-7	.	ASSVESSYEQY
once	TRBV6-5	TRBJ1-2	.	ASSPGGGYT
.	TRBV12-5	TRBJ2-7	TRBD1	ASGLVVVGGIYEQY
.	TRBV15	TRBJ2-3	TRBD1	ATSRVSGGMLDTQY
.	TRBV11-1	TRBJ1-2	.	ASSSLGKANYGYT
.	TRBV2	TRBJ2-5	TRBD2	ASSDGRGGTETQY
.	TRBV7-9	TRBJ2-3	.	ASSPRDGSSTDTQY
.	TRBV18	TRBJ2-7	.	ASSPSDTYGEVSYEQY
.	TRBV7-3	TRBJ2-1	TRBD1	ASSSRTGGLYSEQF
.	TRBV7-2	TRBJ1-3	.	ASRNGRGRAGNTIY
.	TRBV25-1	TRBJ1-5	TRBD1	ASSESRDRGPNQPQH
once	TRBV6-1	TRBJ2-3	TRBD2	AFAGGLGDTQY
few	TRBV9	TRBJ2-4	.	ASSEGWELAKNIQY
.	TRBV7-6	.	TRBD1	ASSLVPGQLYEQY
.	TRBV7-9	TRBJ2-1	TRBD2	ASRLPKGPGGPYNEQF
once	TRBV2	TRBJ2-7	TRBD2	ASSRPGTSDEQY
.	TRBV2	TRBJ2-7	.	ASRVHGGYEQY
.	TRBV5-1	TRBJ2-7	.	ASSPNSYEQY
.	TRBV27	TRBJ2-2	.	ASRTQTHTGELF
.	TRBV19	TRBJ1-1	.	ASFGLGMNTEAF
once	TRBV7-2	TRBJ2-5	.	ASSPRIRVQGRETQY
.	TRBV7-2	TRBJ2-5	TRBD2	ASSLGGTSGGLYQETQY
.	TRBV7-9	TRBJ2-5	.	ASSTGAIDRPTETQY
.	TRBV5-7	TRBJ2-5	.	ASSLVRSQETQY
.	TRBV6-5	TRBJ2-3	TRBD2	ASYLRGGNTQY
.	TRBV6-6	TRBJ2-7	.	ASSYKRHEQY
.	TRBV6-1	TRBJ2-5	.	ASSETRETQY
.	TRBV9	TRBJ2-2	TRBD2	ASSVELAGYTGELF
.	TRBV30	TRBJ2-5	TRBD1	AWISRTGDQETQY
.	TRBV4-1	TRBJ1-1	TRBD1	ASSHQTRWRDSGEAF
.	TRBV11-2	TRBJ2-1	.	ASSFEAGNEQF
.	TRBV5-6	TRBJ1-2	.	ASSLNSYYGYT
few	TRBV13	TRBJ2-7	.	ASSAQVAPTGEQY
.	TRBV5-4	TRBJ2-3	.	ASSHYTDTQY